This is a list of T cell receptor beta chains from one sample in a study of T cell repertoires in cytomegalovirus infection. These TCRs are of unknown antigen specificity. Using its own MiXCR run on the reads, TCRdb lists one record per CDR3 protein. The table shows tens of thousands of distinct CDR3 sequences, with about 40% occurring only once. This material consisted of CD8+ T cells from cultured PBMCs, taken from culture after CMV antigen stimulation. Every receptor here comes from a human donor in good health (CMV status not recorded). Some clones in this sample may be carry-over from other donors' samples. The CDR3 runs from the conserved cysteine through the conserved F or W. D genes are given only for firm matches. Size is omitted from some rows. Given values are once, few, many or a class for expanded clones.

abundance	d_gene	v_gene	j_gene	CDR3aa	CDR3nt
many	NA	TRBV7-2	TRBJ2-3	CASRGTLSGDTQYF	TGTGCCAGCAGAGGTACCCTTAGCGGAGATACGCAGTATTTT
few	TRBD2	TRBV20-1	TRBJ2-7	CSARPPPRLADYEQYF	TGCAGTGCTAGACCCCCCCCGAGACTAGCGGACTACGAGCAGTACTTC
large	NA	TRBV4-1	TRBJ1-2	CASSQDRLTGLYTF	TGCGCCAGCAGCCAAGATCGACTGACAGGACTCTACACCTTC
many	TRBD2	TRBV7-2	TRBJ2-1	CASSYASGAYNEQFF	TGTGCCAGCAGCTACGCTAGCGGGGCCTACAATGAGCAGTTCTTC
many	NA	TRBV12-3/TRBV12-4	TRBJ2-6	CASDHRPGANVLTF	TGTGCCAGCGACCACAGGCCTGGGGCCAACGTCCTGACTTTC
many	NA	TRBV12-3/TRBV12-4	TRBJ2-6	CASSTGMNSPTSGANVLTF	TGTGCCAGCAGTACGGGCATGAACAGCCCTACCTCTGGGGCCAACGTCCTGACTTTC
NA	TRBD1	TRBV5-1	TRBJ2-1	CASSLAQGANEQFF	TGCGCCAGCAGCTTGGCCCAGGGGGCAAATGAGCAGTTCTTC
few	TRBD1	TRBV5-5	TRBJ2-7	CASSIDRVPSYEQYF	TGTGCCAGCAGCATAGACAGGGTCCCCTCCTACGAGCAGTACTTC
many	TRBD2	TRBV7-2	TRBJ2-2	CASSSGLVTGELFF	TGTGCCAGCAGCTCCGGACTAGTCACCGGGGAGCTGTTTTTT
few	NA	TRBV7-9	TRBJ1-4	CASSLAGADEKLFF	TGTGCCAGCAGCTTAGCAGGGGCGGACGAAAAACTGTTTTTT
NA	TRBD2	TRBV11-2	TRBJ2-7	CASTLAGVPPYEQYF	TGTGCCAGCACCTTGGCGGGAGTCCCTCCCTACGAGCAGTACTTC
few	TRBD1	TRBV6-1	TRBJ1-1	CASSRRILRDRMNKGGTEAFF	TGTGCCAGCAGTCGCCGAATTCTCCGGGACAGGATGAACAAGGGGGGCACTGAAGCTTTCTTT
NA	NA	TRBV7-2	TRBJ1-5	CASSLGWSQPQHF	TGTGCCAGCAGCTTAGGGTGGAGTCAGCCCCAGCATTTT
NA	NA	TRBV20-1	TRBJ2-7	CSARVRGGLDEQYF	TGCAGTGCTAGAGTTCGAGGGGGGCTAGACGAGCAGTACTTC
NA	NA	TRBV19	TRBJ2-7	CASSPGLYEQYF	TGTGCCAGTAGTCCTGGTCTCTACGAGCAGTACTTC
NA	NA	TRBV19	TRBJ1-1	CASSIFGGARNTEAFF	TGTGCCAGTAGTATATTTGGGGGGGCGCGGAACACTGAAGCTTTCTTT
few	NA	TRBV5-4	TRBJ1-2	CASSTTVYGYTF	TGTGCCAGCAGCACGACCGTGTATGGCTACACCTTC
few	NA	TRBV27	TRBJ1-1	CASSLSQGANTEAFF	TGTGCCAGCAGTTTATCCCAGGGTGCGAACACTGAAGCTTTCTTT
NA	NA	TRBV4-1	TRBJ2-2	CASSPSGRPTGELFF	TGCGCCAGCAGCCCGTCGGGACGCCCCACCGGGGAGCTGTTTTTT
many	NA	TRBV12-3/TRBV12-4	TRBJ2-5	CASTLGNWETQYF	TGTGCCAGCACCCTGGGAAATTGGGAGACCCAGTACTTC
NA	TRBD2	TRBV28	TRBJ2-1	CASSPPGLGSDEQFF	TGTGCCAGCAGTCCACCGGGACTAGGGAGTGATGAGCAGTTCTTC